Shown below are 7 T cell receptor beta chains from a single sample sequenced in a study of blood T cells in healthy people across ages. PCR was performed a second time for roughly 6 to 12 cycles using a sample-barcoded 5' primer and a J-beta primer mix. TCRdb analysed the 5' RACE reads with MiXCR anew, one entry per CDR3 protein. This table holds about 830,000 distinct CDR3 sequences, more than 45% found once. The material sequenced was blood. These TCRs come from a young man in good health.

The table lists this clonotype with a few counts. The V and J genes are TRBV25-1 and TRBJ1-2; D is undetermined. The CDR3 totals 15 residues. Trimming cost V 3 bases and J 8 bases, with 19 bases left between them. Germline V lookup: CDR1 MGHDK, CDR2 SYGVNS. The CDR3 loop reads CASSEVQRRMGGYTF. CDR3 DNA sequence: TGTGCCAGCAGTGAGGTTCAACGCCGGATGGGCGGCTACACCTTC.

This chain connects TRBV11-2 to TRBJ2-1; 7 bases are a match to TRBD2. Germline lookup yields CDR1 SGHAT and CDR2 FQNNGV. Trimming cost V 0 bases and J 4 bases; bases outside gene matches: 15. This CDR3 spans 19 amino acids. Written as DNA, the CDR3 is TGTGCCAGCAGCTTAGAGATTTCTTTGTGGGAGGGCGGGTACAATGAGCAGTTCTTC. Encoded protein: CASSLEISLWEGGYNEQFF.

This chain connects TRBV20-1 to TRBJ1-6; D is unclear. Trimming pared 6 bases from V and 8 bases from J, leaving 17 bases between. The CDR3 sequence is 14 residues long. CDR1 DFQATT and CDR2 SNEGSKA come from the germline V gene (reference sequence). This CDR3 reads CSARPGGYDSPLHF. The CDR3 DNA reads TGCAGTGCAAGGCCGGGAGGATATGATTCACCCCTCCACTTT.

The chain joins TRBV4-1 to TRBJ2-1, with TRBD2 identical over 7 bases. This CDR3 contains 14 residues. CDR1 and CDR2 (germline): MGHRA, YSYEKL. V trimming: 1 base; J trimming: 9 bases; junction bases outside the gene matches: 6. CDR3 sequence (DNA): TGCGCCAGCAGCCAAGCTGGACGGGGGGTTGAGCAGTTCTTC. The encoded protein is CASSQAGRGVEQFF.

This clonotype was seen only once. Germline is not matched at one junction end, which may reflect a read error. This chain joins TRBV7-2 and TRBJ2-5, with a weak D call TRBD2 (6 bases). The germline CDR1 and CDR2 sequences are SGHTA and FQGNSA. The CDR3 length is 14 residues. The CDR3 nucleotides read TGTGCCAGCAGATTAGCGGCTAGTATCGCGACCCAGTACTTC. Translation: CASRLAASIATQYF.

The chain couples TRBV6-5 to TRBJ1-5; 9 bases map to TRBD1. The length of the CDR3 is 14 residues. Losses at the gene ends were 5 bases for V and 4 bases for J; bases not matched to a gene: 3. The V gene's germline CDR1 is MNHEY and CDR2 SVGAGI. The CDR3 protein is CASSTGQGNQPQHF. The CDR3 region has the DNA TGTGCCAGCAGTACCGGACAGGGGAATCAGCCCCAGCATTTT.

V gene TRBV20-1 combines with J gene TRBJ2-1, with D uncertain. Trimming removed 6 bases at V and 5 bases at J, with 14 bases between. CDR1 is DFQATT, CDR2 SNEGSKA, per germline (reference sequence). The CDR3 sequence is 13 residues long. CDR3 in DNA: TGCAGTGCGTTGGGTGGTAGCCACAATGAGCAGTTCTTC. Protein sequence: CSALGGSHNEQFF.